Below are 5 T cell receptor beta chains sequenced from a single sample in a study of blood T cells in healthy people across ages. Combining a sample-barcoded 5' primer with a J-beta primer mix, a second PCR ran for 7 to 11 cycles. In TCRdb, the 5' RACE reads were re-called with MiXCR into one record per CDR3 protein. Among hundreds of thousands of distinct CDR3 sequences listed, roughly 50% were seen once. Sequenced input: blood. The receptors were sampled from a man aged 55-75 years in good health.

The rearrangement uses TRBV7-2 and TRBJ2-3; D call uncertain. The CDR3 spans 15 residues. V was clipped by 5 bases and J by 0 bases, with 12 bases between them. Looked up from germline, CDR1 is SGHTA and CDR2 is FQGNSA. CDR3 sequence: CASSPSYLSTDTQYF. CDR3 coding DNA: TGTGCCAGCAGCCCGTCCTACCTTAGCACAGATACGCAGTATTTT.

V gene TRBV4-1 combines with J gene TRBJ1-5, with D possibly matching TRBD1 (6 bases). The CDR3 spans 16 residues. V gave up 6 bases and J gave up 3 bases, with 18 bases separating them. Germline lookup yields CDR1 MGHRA and CDR2 YSYEKL. The CDR3 loop is CASRQHIGGSNQPQHF. The CDR3 nucleotides read TGCGCCAGCAGACAACATATAGGGGGATCCAATCAGCCCCAGCATTTT.

The chain uses TRBV6-1 and TRBJ1-1; unclear D gene. From germline, CDR1 is MNHNS and CDR2 SASEGT. This CDR3 region has 13 residues. Trimming took 5 bases from V and 3 from J, leaving 10 bases between them. CDR3 sequence: CASSPSMDTEAFF. For the CDR3, the DNA is TGTGCCAGCAGTCCGAGCATGGACACTGAAGCTTTCTTT.

This chain connects TRBV10-3 to TRBJ2-1; tentatively, D is TRBD1 (5 bases). The V end lost 4 bases, the J end lost 0 bases, and 7 bases lay between the germline ends. Per germline, CDR1 ENHRY and CDR2 SYGVKD. The CDR3 consists of 14 residues. For the CDR3, the DNA is TGTGCCATCAGTGGACAGAGCTCCTACAATGAGCAGTTCTTC. This encodes CAISGQSSYNEQFF.

CDR3 in amino acids: CASSYWRGGTQYF. As DNA, the CDR3 is TGTGCCAGCAGTTACTGGCGGGGTGGGACCCAGTACTTC. The gene calls are TRBV6-5 and TRBJ2-5; D is perhaps TRBD2 (6 bases). CDR1 is MNHEY, CDR2 SVGAGI, per germline. CDR3 length equals 13 residues. V was pared by 1 base and J by 7 bases, with 10 bases between.